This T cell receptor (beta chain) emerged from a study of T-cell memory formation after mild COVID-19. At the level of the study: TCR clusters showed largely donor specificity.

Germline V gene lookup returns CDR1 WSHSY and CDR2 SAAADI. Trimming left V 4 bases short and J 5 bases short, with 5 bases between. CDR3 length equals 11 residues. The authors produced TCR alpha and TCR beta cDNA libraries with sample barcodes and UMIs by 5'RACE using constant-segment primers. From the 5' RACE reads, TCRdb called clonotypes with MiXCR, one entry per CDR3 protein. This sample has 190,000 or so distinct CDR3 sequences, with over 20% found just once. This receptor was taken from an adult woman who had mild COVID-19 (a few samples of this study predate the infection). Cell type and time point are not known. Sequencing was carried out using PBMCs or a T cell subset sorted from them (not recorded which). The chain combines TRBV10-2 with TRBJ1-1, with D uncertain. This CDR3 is CASSVDTEAFF. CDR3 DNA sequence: TGCGCCAGCAGTGTAGATACTGAAGCTTTCTTT.